The following is a T cell receptor beta chain sequence with its context. Its target is not known. Single viable CD3+CD4+CD8-CD45RO+ cells were sorted as the memory CD4+ T cells. The entry originates in a study of memory CD4+ T cells and cytomegalovirus serostatus. Turning to the study itself: Healthy Belgian adult donors included about nine CMV-positive and 24 CMV-negative people.

Sequenced by immunoSEQ multiplex PCR; TCRdb stores in-frame clones only, minus some. In the table there are 40,000 or so clones, about 80% of which are singletons. Whole-study findings and limits: Each of 67 CMV-associated TCRbeta sequences occurred in one to five individuals.

This receptor was identified in an adult in good health and CMV-seronegative. The material sequenced was memory CD4+ T cells from blood.

The CDR3 is CASSQEEFTETQYF. Here the CDR3 DNA reads TGCGCCAGCAGCCAAGAGGAGTTCACAGAGACCCAGTACTTC. The rearrangement uses TRBV4-1 and TRBJ2-5; D gene uncertain. Germline CDR1 MGHRA, CDR2 YSYEKL. This CDR3 is 14 amino acids long. V lost 0 bases to trimming and J lost 4 bases, with 9 bases between them.